This is a list of T cell receptor beta chains from one sample in a study of cytomegalovirus exposure and HLA in healthy donors. TCRdb's table, derived via immunoSEQ multiplex PCR, lists solely in-frame clones and lacks some. The sample contains approximately 150,000 clones, less than 85% of which appear only once. Source material: PBMCs. The receptors were gathered from a man in his 60s in good health and CMV-seronegative. CDR3s include the opening cysteine and the closing phenylalanine or tryptophan. Fields, in order: D gene, J gene, V gene, CDR3 protein, CDR3 DNA. D genes are given only for firm matches.

>TRBD1|TRBJ1-2|TRBV14
CASSHPGTVYGYTF
TGTGCCAGCAGCCACCCAGGGACAGTCTATGGCTACACCTTC
>-|TRBJ1-3|TRBV5-8
CASSLSYSGNTIYF
TGTGCCAGCAGCCTGAGTTACTCTGGAAACACCATATATTTT
>-|TRBJ2-7|TRBV27
CASGEVVSSYEQYF
TGTGCCAGCGGAGAGGTGGTGAGCTCCTACGAGCAGTACTTC
>-|TRBJ2-1|TRBV27
CASSFYSGAVVGGNEQFF
TGTGCCAGCAGTTTCTACAGCGGGGCGGTGGTAGGGGGCAATGAGCAGTTCTTC
>TRBD1|TRBJ2-7|TRBV5-1
CASSLGDRISQYF
TGCGCCAGCAGCTTGGGGGACAGGATTTCGCAGTACTTC
>-|TRBJ1-3|TRBV7-9
CSSSPPRQAGYSGNTIYF
TGTTCCAGCAGCCCACCTCGACAGGCCGGCTACTCTGGAAACACCATATATTTT
>-|TRBJ2-3|TRBV6-5
CASSYAASRPPDTQYF
TGTGCCAGCAGTTACGCGGCTTCGAGGCCCCCAGATACGCAGTATTTT
>-|TRBJ2-3|TRBV9
CASSVGGRASTDTQYF
TGTGCCAGCAGCGTAGGGGGCAGGGCTAGCACAGATACGCAGTATTTT
>TRBD1|TRBJ2-7|TRBV28
CASRDRANYEQYF
TGTGCCAGCAGGGACAGGGCCAACTACGAGCAGTACTTC
>-|TRBJ1-2|TRBV5-4
CASSTGRALTGYIF
TGTGCCAGCAGTACTGGCAGGGCCTTGACTGGCTACATCTTC
>-|TRBJ1-1|TRBV15
CATSSPGANTEAFF
TGTGCCACCAGCAGTCCAGGGGCGAACACTGAAGCTTTCTTT